One TCR beta chain is described in this entry. Method: immunoSEQ multiplex PCR; TCRdb's copy keeps in-frame clones and lacks some. Of 80,000 or so clones listed, over 75% are singletons. This specimen comes from a study of blood T cell repertoires in COVID-19. Background on the study: Researchers got acute and convalescent COVID-19 samples from the United States, Italy and Spain. Sources were T cells, B-cell-depleted T cells, or PBMCs; the material itself was cDNA or gDNA.

V was clipped by 2 bases and J by 0 bases; unmatched bases: 6. The CDR3 totals 16 residues. Germline CDR1 reads LGHDT; CDR2 reads YNNKEL (reference sequence). Specimen: peripheral blood. The clonotype originates from a human donor in a cohort sampled during active COVID-19. This sequence joins TRBV3-1 (or the pseudogene TRBV3-2) and TRBJ1-2; 7 bases align to TRBD1. The CDR3 region is CASSQKGTDANYGYTF. The CDR3 DNA sequence: TGTGCCAGCAGCCAAAAAGGGACAGACGCTAACTATGGCTACACCTTC.